This T cell receptor (beta chain) was observed in a study of T cell responses to AZD1222 COVID-19 vaccine. Trimming cost V 5 bases and J 6 bases, with 7 bases left between them. The CDR3 has 12 amino acids. Germline lookup yields CDR1 SGHVS and CDR2 FNYEAQ. Assay used: immunoSEQ multiplex PCR; TCRdb lists only in-frame clones, some missing. Of some 190,000 clones listed, roughly 90% were seen once; the top ten hold less than 2%. This clone is a singleton in its sample. The rearrangement links TRBV7-6 to TRBJ2-2; unclear D gene. This clonotype was obtained from an adult who received the AZD1222 COVID-19 vaccine. The sequencing here drew on peripheral blood, taken 28 days after the second AZD1222 dose. CDR3 sequence (DNA): TGTGCCAGCAGCCCTACCCCCGGGGAGCTGTTTTTT. Its protein product is CASSPTPGELFF.